This TCR beta chain came from a study of control samples from healthy donors and cancer patients. Germline loops: CDR1 LGHNA, CDR2 YSLEER. Trimming took 1 base from V and 2 from J, leaving 16 bases between them. The CDR3 totals 17 residues. Here immunoSEQ multiplex PCR was the method, and the copy in TCRdb shows in-frame clones only, minus some. This table has 35,000 to 55,000 clones, over 75% appearing once. The source is a woman aged 55 to 70 with lung cancer. The V call is TRBV4-3, the J call TRBJ2-3; the D is unclear. Sequenced material: PBMCs. CDR3 residues: CASSQVAQRPFTDTQYF. CDR3 bases: TGCGCCAGCAGCCAAGTAGCCCAGAGACCTTTCACAGATACGCAGTATTTT.